What follows are 8 T cell receptor beta chains derived from one specimen sequenced in a study of blood T cells in healthy people across ages. PCR was performed a second time for 7 to 11 cycles using a sample-barcoded 5' primer and a J-beta primer mix. Each CDR3 protein is one row after TCRdb ran MiXCR on the 5' RACE reads. This table has over 450,000 distinct CDR3 sequences, 24% appearing once. The same data also went into a second study, on T cells of mothers and their children.

The source material was blood. The source of these receptors is a boy younger than 18 in good health.

J is TRBJ2-2 and V is TRBV28, with D perhaps TRBD1 (6 bases). V lost 3 bases and J lost 4, with 9 bases in between. This CDR3 contains 14 residues. CDR1 and CDR2 from the germline V gene are MDHEN and SYDVKM. Here the CDR3 DNA reads TGTGCCAGCAGTTTGGGGACAATCACCGGGGAGCTGTTTTTT. This codes for CASSLGTITGELFF.

This clonotype was observed a handful of times. The V gene is TRBV15, the J gene TRBJ2-6; unclear D gene. Trimming shortened V by 3 bases and J by 4 bases, and 13 bases separated the two germline ends. Per the germline V gene, CDR1 is LNHNV and CDR2 is YYDKDF (reference sequence). This CDR3 has 16 amino acids. CDR3 nucleotide sequence: TGTGCCACCAGCAGCCATGATTTGGCAGGGGCCAACGTCCTGACTTTC. Translated: CATSSHDLAGANVLTF.

The gene calls are TRBV29-1 and TRBJ1-2; 9 bases fit TRBD1. The CDR3 is 16 residues long. Germline V gene data show CDR1 as SQVTM and CDR2 as ANQGSEA. The J segment lost 4 bases and the V segment lost 3 bases, leaving 12 bases of the junction unmatched. DNA for the CDR3: TGCAGCGTTGATTTAGTCCCAGACAGGGGGTTCTATGGCTACACCTTC. Protein sequence: CSVDLVPDRGFYGYTF.

This clonotype was recorded at least ten times. The chain carries TRBV4-3 and TRBJ1-4, with D maybe TRBD1 (6 bases). The germline V gene has CDR1 LGHNA and CDR2 YSLEER. V was trimmed by 3 bases and J by 3 bases, leaving 14 bases between them. This CDR3 has 16 residues. The CDR3 protein is CASSQSPQGSNEKLFF. CDR3 coding DNA: TGCGCCAGCAGCCAGTCACCTCAGGGGTCTAATGAAAAACTGTTTTTT.

V usage is TRBV5-1 and J usage is TRBJ2-2, with a possible D match to TRBD2 (6 bases). CDR3 length equals 15 residues. Trimming shortened V by 1 base and J by 5 bases, and 12 bases separated the two germline ends. Germline assignment: CDR1 SGHRS and CDR2 YFSETQ. The CDR3: CASSLTGTQTGELFF. The CDR3 nucleotides are TGCGCCAGCAGCTTGACCGGGACTCAGACCGGGGAGCTGTTTTTT.

The rearrangement uses TRBV20-1 and TRBJ2-1, with D perhaps matching TRBD1 (6 bases). Trimming pared 1 base from V and 10 bases from J, leaving 8 bases between. CDR1 is DFQATT and CDR2 is SNEGSKA in the germline V gene (reference sequence). This CDR3 has 11 residues. The CDR3 loop reads CSARVDREQFF. CDR3 DNA: TGCAGTGCTAGAGTCGACAGGGAGCAGTTCTTC.

V gene TRBV7-2 combines with J gene TRBJ2-6; maybe TRBD2 (5 bases). There are 16 residues in the CDR3. CDR1 is SGHTA, CDR2 FQGNSA, per germline. Trimming cost V 1 base and J 2 bases, with 9 bases left between them. The DNA for the CDR3 is TGTGCCAGCAGCTTAGAGAGGGTCCCTGGGGCCAACGTCCTGACTTTC. Its translation is CASSLERVPGANVLTF.

This clonotype was counted only a few times. The chain couples TRBV9 to TRBJ2-4; D gene uncertain. V dropped 0 bases and J dropped 9 bases, with 19 bases sitting between them. The CDR3 runs to 16 residues. Germline CDR1 is SGDLS and CDR2 is YYNGEE. The CDR3 loop is CASSVARYGALSIQYF. The CDR3 region has the DNA TGTGCCAGCAGCGTAGCTCGGTACGGCGCCCTGAGCATTCAGTACTTC.